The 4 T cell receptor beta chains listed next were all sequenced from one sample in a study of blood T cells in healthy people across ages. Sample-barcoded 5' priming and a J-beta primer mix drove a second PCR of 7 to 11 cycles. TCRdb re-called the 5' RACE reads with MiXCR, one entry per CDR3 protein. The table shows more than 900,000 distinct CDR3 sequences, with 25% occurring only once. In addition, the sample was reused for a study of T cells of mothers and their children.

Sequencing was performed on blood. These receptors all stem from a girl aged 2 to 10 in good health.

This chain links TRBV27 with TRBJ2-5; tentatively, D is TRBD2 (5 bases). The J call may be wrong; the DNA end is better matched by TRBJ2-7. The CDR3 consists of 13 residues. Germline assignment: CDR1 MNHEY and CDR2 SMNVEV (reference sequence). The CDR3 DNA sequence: TGTGCCAGCAGTTTATCGGAGGCGAACGAGCAGTACTTC. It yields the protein CASSLSEANEQYF.

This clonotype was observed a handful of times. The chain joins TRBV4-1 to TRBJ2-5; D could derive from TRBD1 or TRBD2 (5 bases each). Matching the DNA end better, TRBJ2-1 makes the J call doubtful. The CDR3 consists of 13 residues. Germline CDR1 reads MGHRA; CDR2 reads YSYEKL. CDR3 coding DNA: TGCGCCAGCAGCCAAGCCTCCGGGGACGAGCAGTTCTTC. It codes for CASSQASGDEQFF.

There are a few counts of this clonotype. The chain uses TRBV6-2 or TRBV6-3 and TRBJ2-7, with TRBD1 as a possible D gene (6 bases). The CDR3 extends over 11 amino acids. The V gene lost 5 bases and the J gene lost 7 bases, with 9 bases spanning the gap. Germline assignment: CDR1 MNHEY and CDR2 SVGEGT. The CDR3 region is CASSMDSEQYF. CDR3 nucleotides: TGTGCCAGCAGTATGGACAGTGAGCAGTACTTC.

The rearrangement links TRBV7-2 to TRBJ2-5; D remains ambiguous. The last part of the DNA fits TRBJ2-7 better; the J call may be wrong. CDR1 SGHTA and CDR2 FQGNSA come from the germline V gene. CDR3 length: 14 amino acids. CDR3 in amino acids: CASSLDAGRYEQYF. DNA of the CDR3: TGTGCCAGCAGCTTAGACGCTGGGCGGTACGAGCAGTACTTC.